This T cell receptor (beta chain) stems from a study of PD-1 blockade in classical Hodgkin lymphoma. The method was immunoSEQ multiplex PCR; TCRdb's version includes in-frame clones alone and lacks a portion of them. The table records some 100,000 clones, around 89% of them present only once. All patients relapsed after autologous stem cell transplantation, and brentuximab vedotin exposure varied. With V trimmed by 4 bases and J by 3 bases, 9 bases remained unmatched. The germline V gene encodes CDR1 SGHTA and CDR2 FQGNSA. The CDR3 is 17 residues long. The sequence was collected from a human donor with classical Hodgkin lymphoma. The V call is TRBV7-2, the J call TRBJ2-5; 12 bases fit TRBD2. Sequencing used peripheral blood mononuclear cells (PBMCs), obtained before the second cycle of nivolumab. The CDR3 reads CASSSTSRLAGEETQYF. The DNA of the CDR3 is TGTGCCAGCAGCTCAACCTCTAGACTAGCGGGGGAAGAGACCCAGTACTTC.